Here is one T cell receptor (beta chain) with its context. Its antigen is unidentified. Clones were read by immunoSEQ multiplex PCR, and TCRdb kept only the in-frame ones, dropping some. Of around 80,000 clones in the sample, approximately 85% were seen once. These data are taken from a study of T cell responses to AZD1222 COVID-19 vaccine. General study results and limits: Clonal diversity was possibly underestimated, and white British individuals and females predominated among donors. No day 14 peak samples; only post-peak repertoires were characterized.

This sequence originates from an adult who received the AZD1222 COVID-19 vaccine. The specimen was peripheral blood, collected 28 days after the second AZD1222 dose.

As DNA, the CDR3 is TGCAGCGCTGCGTGGCGGGGTTTGGAATCTTTCTTT. Protein product: CSAAWRGLESFF. The gene calls are TRBV29-1 and TRBJ1-1, with D hard to call. The CDR3 totals 12 residues. The germline V and J ends were trimmed by 7 bases and 12 bases, with 21 bases remaining between them. CDR1 SQVTM and CDR2 ANQGSEA come from the germline V gene.